This T cell receptor beta chain originates from a study of blood T cell repertoires in COVID-19. Produced via immunoSEQ multiplex PCR; TCRdb's table is partial and in-frame only. The sample carries 65,000 to 80,000 clones, 80% to 90% recorded once. V dropped 2 bases and J dropped 4; count of bases not matched to a gene: 9. Germline lookup yields CDR1 SGHTA and CDR2 FQGNSA. This CDR3 is built from 16 residues. This TCR was recovered from a man aged 50 to 60 with active COVID-19. Material for sequencing was peripheral blood. The chain employs TRBV7-2 and TRBJ1-2, with 8 bases that match TRBD1. DNA of the CDR3: TGTGCCAGCAGCTTATGGACGGGACAGGCGGTCTATGGCTACACCTTC. Protein sequence: CASSLWTGQAVYGYTF.